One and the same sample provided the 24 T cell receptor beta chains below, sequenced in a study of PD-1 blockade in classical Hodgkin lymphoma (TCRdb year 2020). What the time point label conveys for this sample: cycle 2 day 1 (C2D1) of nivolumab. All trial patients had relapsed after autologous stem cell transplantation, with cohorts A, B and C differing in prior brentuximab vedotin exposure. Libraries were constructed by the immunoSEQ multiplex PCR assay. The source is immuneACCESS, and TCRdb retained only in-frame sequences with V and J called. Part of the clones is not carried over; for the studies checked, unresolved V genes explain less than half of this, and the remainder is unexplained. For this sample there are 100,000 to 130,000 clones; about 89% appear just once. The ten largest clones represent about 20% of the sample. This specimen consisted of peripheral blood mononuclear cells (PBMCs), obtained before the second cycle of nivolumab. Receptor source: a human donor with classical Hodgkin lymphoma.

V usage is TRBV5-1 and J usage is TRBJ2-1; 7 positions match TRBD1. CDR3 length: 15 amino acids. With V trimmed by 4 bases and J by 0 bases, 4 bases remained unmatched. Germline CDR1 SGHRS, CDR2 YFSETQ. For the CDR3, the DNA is TGCGCCAGCAGCCCGGGACAGAGCTCCTACAATGAGCAGTTCTTC. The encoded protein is CASSPGQSSYNEQFF.

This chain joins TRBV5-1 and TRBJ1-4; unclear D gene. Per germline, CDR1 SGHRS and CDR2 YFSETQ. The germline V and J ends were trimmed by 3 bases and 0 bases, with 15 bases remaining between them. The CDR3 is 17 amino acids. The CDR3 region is CASSSTDEFTTNEKLFF. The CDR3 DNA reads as TGCGCCAGCAGCTCGACGGACGAATTTACAACTAATGAAAAACTGTTTTTT.

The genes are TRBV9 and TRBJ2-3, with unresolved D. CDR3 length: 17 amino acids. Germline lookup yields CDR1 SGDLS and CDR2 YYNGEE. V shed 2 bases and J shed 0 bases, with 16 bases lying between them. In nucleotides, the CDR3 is TGTGCCAGCAGCGTGGACCTGGAACTACCTAGCACAGATACGCAGTATTTT. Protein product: CASSVDLELPSTDTQYF.

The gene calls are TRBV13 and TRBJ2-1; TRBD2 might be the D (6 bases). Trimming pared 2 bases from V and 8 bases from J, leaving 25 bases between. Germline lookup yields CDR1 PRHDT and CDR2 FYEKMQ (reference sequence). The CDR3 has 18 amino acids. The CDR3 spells CASSLPLNLAGTFDEQFF. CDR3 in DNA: TGTGCCAGCAGCTTACCACTTAACTTGGCAGGGACTTTCGATGAGCAGTTCTTC.

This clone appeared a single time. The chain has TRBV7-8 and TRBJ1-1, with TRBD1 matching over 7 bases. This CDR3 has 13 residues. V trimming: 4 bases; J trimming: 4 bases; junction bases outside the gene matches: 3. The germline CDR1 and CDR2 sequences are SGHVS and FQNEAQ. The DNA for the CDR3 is TGTGCCAGCAGCTCCCGGACAGGCACTGAAGCTTTCTTT. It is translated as CASSSRTGTEAFF.

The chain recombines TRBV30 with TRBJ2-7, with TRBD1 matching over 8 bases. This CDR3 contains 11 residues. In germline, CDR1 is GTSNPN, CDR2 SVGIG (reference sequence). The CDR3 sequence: CASDRGYEQYF. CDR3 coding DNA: TGTGCGAGTGACAGGGGCTACGAGCAGTACTTC.

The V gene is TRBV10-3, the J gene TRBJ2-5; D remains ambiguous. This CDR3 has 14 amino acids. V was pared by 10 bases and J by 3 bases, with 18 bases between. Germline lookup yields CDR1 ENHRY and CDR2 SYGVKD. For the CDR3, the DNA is TGTGCCACCACACCCTGGGAACTAAAAGAGACCCAGTACTTC. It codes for CATTPWELKETQYF.

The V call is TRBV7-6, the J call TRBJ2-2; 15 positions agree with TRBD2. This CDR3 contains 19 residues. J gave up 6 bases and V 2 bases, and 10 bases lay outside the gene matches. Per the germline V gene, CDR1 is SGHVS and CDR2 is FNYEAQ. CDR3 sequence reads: CASSLIVGTSGRSAGELFF. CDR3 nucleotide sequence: TGTGCCAGCAGCTTAATAGTTGGGACTAGCGGGAGGTCGGCCGGGGAGCTGTTTTTT.

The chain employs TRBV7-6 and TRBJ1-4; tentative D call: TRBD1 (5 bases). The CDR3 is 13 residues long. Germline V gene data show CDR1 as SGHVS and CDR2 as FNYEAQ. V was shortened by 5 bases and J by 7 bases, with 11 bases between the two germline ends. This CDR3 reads CASSLRGGEKLFF. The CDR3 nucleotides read TGTGCCAGCAGCCTCCGTGGGGGTGAAAAACTGTTTTTT.

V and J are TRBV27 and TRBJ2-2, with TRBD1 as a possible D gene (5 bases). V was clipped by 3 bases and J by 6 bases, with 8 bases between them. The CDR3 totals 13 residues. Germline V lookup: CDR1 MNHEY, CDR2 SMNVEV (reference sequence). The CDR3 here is CASSFSGSGELFF. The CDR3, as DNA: TGTGCCAGCAGTTTCTCAGGGTCCGGGGAGCTGTTTTTT.

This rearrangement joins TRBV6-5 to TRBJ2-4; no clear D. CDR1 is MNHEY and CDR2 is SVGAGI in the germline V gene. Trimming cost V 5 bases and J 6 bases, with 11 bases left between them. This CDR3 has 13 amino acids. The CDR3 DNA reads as TGTGCCAGCAGTAACCCCCCGGGAAACATTCAGTACTTC. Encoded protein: CASSNPPGNIQYF.

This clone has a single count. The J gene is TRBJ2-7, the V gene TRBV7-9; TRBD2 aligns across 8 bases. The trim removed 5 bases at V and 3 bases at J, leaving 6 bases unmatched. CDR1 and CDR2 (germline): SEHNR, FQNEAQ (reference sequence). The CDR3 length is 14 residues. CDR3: CASSKTSAIYEQYF. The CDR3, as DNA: TGTGCCAGCAGCAAGACTAGCGCCATCTACGAGCAGTACTTC.

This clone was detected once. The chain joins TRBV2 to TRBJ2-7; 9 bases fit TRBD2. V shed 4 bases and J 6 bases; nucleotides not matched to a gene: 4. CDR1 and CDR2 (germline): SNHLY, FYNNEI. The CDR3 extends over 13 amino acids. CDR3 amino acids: CASSAPSGIEQYF. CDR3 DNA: TGTGCCAGCAGTGCCCCTAGCGGGATCGAGCAGTACTTC.

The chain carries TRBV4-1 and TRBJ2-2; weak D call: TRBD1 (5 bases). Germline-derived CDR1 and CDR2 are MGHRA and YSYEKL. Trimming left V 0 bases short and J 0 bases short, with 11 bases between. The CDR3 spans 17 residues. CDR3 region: CASSQEGRAANTGELFF. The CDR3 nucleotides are TGCGCCAGCAGCCAAGAAGGCAGGGCCGCGAACACCGGGGAGCTGTTTTTT.

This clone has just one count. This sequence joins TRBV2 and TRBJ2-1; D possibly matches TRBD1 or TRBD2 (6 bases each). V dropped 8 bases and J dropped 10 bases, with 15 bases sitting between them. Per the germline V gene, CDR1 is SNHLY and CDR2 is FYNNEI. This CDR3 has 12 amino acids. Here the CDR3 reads CASGLGGREQFF. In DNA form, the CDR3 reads TGTGCCAGCGGGTTGGGGGGCAGGGAGCAGTTCTTC.

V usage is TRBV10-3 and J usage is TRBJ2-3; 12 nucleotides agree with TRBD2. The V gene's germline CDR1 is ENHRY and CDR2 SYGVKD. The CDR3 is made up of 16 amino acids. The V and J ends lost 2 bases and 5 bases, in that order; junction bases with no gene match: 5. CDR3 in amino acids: CAISERLAGVGDTQYF. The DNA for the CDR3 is TGTGCCATCAGTGAGCGACTAGCGGGAGTGGGAGATACGCAGTATTTT.

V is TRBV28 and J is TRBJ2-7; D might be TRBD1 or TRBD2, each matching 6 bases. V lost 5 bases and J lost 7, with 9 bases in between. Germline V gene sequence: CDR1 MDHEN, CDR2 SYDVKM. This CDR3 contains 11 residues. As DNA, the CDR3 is TGTGCCAGCAGTCAAGGGGGGGAGCAGTACTTC. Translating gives CASSQGGEQYF.

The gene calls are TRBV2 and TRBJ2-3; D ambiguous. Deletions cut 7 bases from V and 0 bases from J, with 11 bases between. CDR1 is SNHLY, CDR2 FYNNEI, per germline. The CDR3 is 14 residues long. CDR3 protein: CASTQESSTDTQYF. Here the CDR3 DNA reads TGTGCCAGCACCCAAGAGAGCAGCACAGATACGCAGTATTTT.

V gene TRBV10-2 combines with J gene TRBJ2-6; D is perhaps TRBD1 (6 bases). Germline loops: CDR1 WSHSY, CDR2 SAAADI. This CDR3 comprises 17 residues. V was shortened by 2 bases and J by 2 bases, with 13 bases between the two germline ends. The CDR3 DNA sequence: TGCGCCAGCAGTGAGGGAACAGGGAGCCCTGGGGCCAACGTCCTGACTTTC. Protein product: CASSEGTGSPGANVLTF.

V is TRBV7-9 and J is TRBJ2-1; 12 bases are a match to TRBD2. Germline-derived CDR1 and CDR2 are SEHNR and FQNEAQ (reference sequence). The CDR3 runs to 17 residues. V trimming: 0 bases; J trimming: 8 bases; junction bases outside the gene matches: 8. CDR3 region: CASSLATSGSYRDEQFF. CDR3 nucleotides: TGTGCCAGCAGCTTAGCGACTAGCGGGAGTTATAGAGATGAGCAGTTCTTC.

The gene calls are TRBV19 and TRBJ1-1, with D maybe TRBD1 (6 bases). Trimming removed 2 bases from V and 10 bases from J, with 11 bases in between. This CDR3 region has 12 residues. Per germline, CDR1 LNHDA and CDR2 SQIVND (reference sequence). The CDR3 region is CASSINRVVAFF. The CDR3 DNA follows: TGTGCCAGTAGTATAAACAGGGTAGTAGCTTTCTTT.

The CDR3 DNA sequence: TGTGCCAGCAGCTTGCCGGGGGTGGACACCGGGGAGCTGTTTTTT. It encodes CASSLPGVDTGELFF. The chain combines TRBV5-6 with TRBJ2-2; perhaps TRBD2 as D (6 bases). The germline CDR1 and CDR2 sequences are SGHDT and YYEEEE. This CDR3 is 15 amino acids long. Trimming shortened V by 1 base and J by 3 bases, and 10 bases separated the two germline ends. The whole variable domain, remainder taken from reference TRBV5-6 and TRBJ2-2, is DAGVTQSPTHLIKTRGQQVTLRCSPKSGHDTVSWYQQALGQGPQFIFQYYEEEERQRGNFPDRFSGHQFPNYSSELNVNALLLGDSALYLCASSLPGVDTGELFFGEGSRLTVL.

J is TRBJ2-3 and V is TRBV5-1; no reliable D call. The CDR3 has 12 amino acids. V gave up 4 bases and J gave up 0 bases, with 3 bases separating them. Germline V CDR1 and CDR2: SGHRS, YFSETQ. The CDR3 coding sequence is TGCGCCAGCAGCGCCAGCACAGATACGCAGTATTTT. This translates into CASSASTDTQYF.

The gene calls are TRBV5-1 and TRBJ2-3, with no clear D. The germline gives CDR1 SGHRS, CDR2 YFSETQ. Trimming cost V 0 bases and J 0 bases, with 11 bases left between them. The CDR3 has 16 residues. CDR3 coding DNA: TGCGCCAGCAGCTTGGGACTTACAAAAAGCACAGATACGCAGTATTTT. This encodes CASSLGLTKSTDTQYF.